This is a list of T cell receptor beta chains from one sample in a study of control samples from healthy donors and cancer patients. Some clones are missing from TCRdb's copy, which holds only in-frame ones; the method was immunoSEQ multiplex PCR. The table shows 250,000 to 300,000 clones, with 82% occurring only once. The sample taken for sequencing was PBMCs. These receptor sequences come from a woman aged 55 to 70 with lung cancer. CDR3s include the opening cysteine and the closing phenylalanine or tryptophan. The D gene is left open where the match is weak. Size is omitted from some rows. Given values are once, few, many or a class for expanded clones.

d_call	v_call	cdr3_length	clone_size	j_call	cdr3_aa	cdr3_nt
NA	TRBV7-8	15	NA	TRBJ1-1	CASSLAGGFGTEAFF	TGTGCCAGCAGCTTAGCGGGAGGGTTTGGCACTGAAGCTTTCTTT
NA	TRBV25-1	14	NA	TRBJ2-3	CASSESVTADTQYF	TGTGCCAGCAGTGAATCCGTTACGGCAGATACGCAGTATTTT
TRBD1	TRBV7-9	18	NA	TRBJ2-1	CASSSKTGTASSYNEQFF	TGTGCCAGCAGCTCCAAAACCGGGACAGCGAGCTCCTACAATGAGCAGTTCTTC
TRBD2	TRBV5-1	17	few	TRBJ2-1	CASSQGLAGAVYNEQFF	TGCGCCAGCAGCCAGGGACTAGCGGGTGCCGTTTACAATGAGCAGTTCTTC
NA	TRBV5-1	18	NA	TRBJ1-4	CASSLEPASRGAGEKLFF	TGCGCCAGCAGCTTGGAACCCGCCTCTAGGGGGGCGGGAGAAAAACTGTTTTTT
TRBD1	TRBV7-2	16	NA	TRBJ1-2	CASSLGGTGGGYGYTF	TGTGCCAGCAGCTTAGGAGGGACAGGGGGCGGGTATGGCTACACCTTC
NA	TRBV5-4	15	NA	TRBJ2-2	CASSPGGIFTGELFF	TGTGCCAGCAGCCCTGGGGGCATTTTCACCGGGGAGCTGTTTTTT
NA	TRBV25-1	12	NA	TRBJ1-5	CASSVGNQPQHF	TGTGCCAGCAGTGTAGGTAATCAGCCCCAGCATTTT
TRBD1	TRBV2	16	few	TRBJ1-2	CASSEGPRQGNYGYTF	TGTGCCAGCAGTGAAGGGCCCCGACAGGGCAACTATGGCTACACCTTC
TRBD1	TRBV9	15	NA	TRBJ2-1	CASSPGTGDYNEQFF	TGTGCCAGCAGCCCCGGGACAGGTGACTACAATGAGCAGTTCTTC
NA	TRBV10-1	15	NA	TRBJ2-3	CASSESKTGRDTQYF	TGCGCCAGCAGTGAGTCGAAGACAGGAAGAGATACGCAGTATTTT
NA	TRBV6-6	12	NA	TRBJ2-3	CASRQNTDTQYF	TGTGCCAGCAGGCAAAATACAGATACGCAGTATTTT
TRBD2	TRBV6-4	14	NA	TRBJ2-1	CASSPRLAGGGLFF	TGTGCCAGCAGTCCACGACTAGCGGGAGGCGGGTTGTTCTTC
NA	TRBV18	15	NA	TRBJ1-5	CASSFSGLSNQPQHF	TGTGCCAGCTCCTTCTCCGGGCTGAGCAATCAGCCCCAGCATTTT
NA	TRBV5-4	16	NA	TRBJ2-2	CASSLAELGYAGELFF	TGTGCCAGCAGCTTGGCGGAGTTAGGGTACGCCGGGGAGCTGTTTTTT
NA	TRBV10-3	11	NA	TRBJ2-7	CATRGTYEQYF	TGTGCCACCCGCGGTACCTACGAGCAGTACTTC
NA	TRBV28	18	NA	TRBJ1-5	CASSLIRWGAGGNQPQHF	TGTGCCAGCAGTCTGATCCGGTGGGGCGCTGGGGGCAATCAGCCCCAGCATTTT
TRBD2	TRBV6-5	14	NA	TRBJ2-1	CASSWGGNYNEQFF	TGTGCCAGCAGTTGGGGGGGGAACTACAATGAGCAGTTCTTC
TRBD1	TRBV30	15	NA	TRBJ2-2	CAWRSDRVNTGELFF	TGTGCCTGGAGATCTGACAGGGTTAACACCGGGGAGCTGTTTTTT
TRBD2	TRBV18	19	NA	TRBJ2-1	CASSPPASGGSALRNEQFF	TGTGCCAGCTCACCACCGGCTAGCGGGGGCTCGGCATTGAGGAATGAGCAGTTCTTC
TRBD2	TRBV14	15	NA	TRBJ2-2	CASSQGSGIGGELFF	TGTGCCAGCAGCCAAGGCAGCGGGATTGGCGGGGAGCTGTTTTTT
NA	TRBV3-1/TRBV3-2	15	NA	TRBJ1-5	CASSQDRAGNQPQHF	TGTGCCAGCAGCCAAGATCGGGCTGGCAATCAGCCCCAGCATTTT
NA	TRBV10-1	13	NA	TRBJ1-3	CVPPANSGNTIYF	TGCGTCCCGCCTGCGAACTCTGGAAACACCATATATTTT